The clone carrying this TCR beta chain was detected ten times or more. Its antigen remains unidentified. With V trimmed by 4 bases and J by 3 bases, 12 bases remained unmatched. The CDR3 runs 18 residues. The record originates from a study of T-cell reconstitution after alpha-beta-depleted transplantation in children. Unique molecular identifiers were incorporated when the TCRbeta library was constructed. Using its own MiXCR run on the PCR reads, TCRdb lists one record per CDR3 protein. The repertoire holds around 240,000 distinct CDR3 sequences, with just under 8.5% as singletons. Whole-study results and caveats: When one year had passed after transplant, most T-cell counts and diversity came from newly produced T cells. After transplant, at about two months, alpha-beta T cells were reportedly derived from several hundred expanded graft clones.

This TCR derives from a male patient between 5 and 17 years old who had a stem cell transplant for acute lymphoblastic leukemia, so the T cells may come from the graft donor. Specimen: PBMCs, mostly from graft donor cells, collected 180 days after TCRalphabeta/CD19-depleted stem cell transplant. The rearrangement uses TRBV12-3 or TRBV12-4 and TRBJ2-1; 10 bases map to TRBD2. Here the CDR3 reads CASSWGPVSGGIYNEQFF. The CDR3 DNA sequence: TGTGCCAGCAGTTGGGGGCCCGTTAGCGGGGGGATCTACAATGAGCAGTTCTTC.